This passage covers 7 T cell receptor beta chains from one sample sequenced in a study of blood T cell repertoires in COVID-19. Using immunoSEQ multiplex PCR, the repertoire was profiled, and TCRdb retains in-frame clones only, with some absent. The table includes 100,000 to 150,000 clones, about 79% detected once. The sequenced sample was peripheral blood. The receptors stem from a man aged 35 to 55 with active or convalescent COVID-19.

The V and J genes are TRBV9 and TRBJ1-6; no definite D call. The V end lost 2 bases, the J end lost 0 bases, and 9 bases lay between the germline ends. There are 16 residues in the CDR3. CDR1 is SGDLS, CDR2 YYNGEE, per germline. CDR3 sequence (DNA): TGTGCCAGCAGCGTGGGCCAAAGCTCCTATAATTCACCCCTCCACTTT. This codes for CASSVGQSSYNSPLHF.

This chain connects TRBV2 to TRBJ2-5, with 8 positions matching TRBD1. With V trimmed by 3 bases and J by 0 bases, 0 bases remained unmatched. The CDR3 contains 14 residues. Per the germline V gene, CDR1 is SNHLY and CDR2 is FYNNEI. CDR3 coding DNA: TGTGCCAGCAGTGAGGACAGGGACCAAGAGACCCAGTACTTC. This sequence encodes CASSEDRDQETQYF.

The chain carries TRBV6-5 and TRBJ2-2, with TRBD1 identical over 7 bases. The junction had 4 bases not matched to a gene; V was cut back by 6 bases and J by 0 bases. The CDR3 totals 15 residues. The germline V gene has CDR1 MNHEY and CDR2 SVGAGI. The CDR3 is CASRPGTANTGELFF. CDR3 DNA: TGTGCCAGCAGACCCGGGACAGCGAACACCGGGGAGCTGTTTTTT.

This sequence joins TRBV30 and TRBJ1-5, with 7 nucleotides matching TRBD1. There are 12 residues in the CDR3. V lost 3 bases to trimming and J lost 7 bases; unmatched junction nucleotides: 3. CDR1 GTSNPN and CDR2 SVGIG come from the germline V gene (reference sequence). The CDR3 nucleotides read TGTGCCTGGAGCAGGGGGGACCAGCCCCAGCATTTT. Protein product: CAWSRGDQPQHF. Full variable domain (outside the CDR3, taken from reference TRBV30 and TRBJ1-5): SQTIHQWPATLVQPVGSPLSLECTVEGTSNPNLYWYRQAAGRGLQLLFYSVGIGQISSEVPQNLSASRPQDRQFILSSKKLLLSDSGFYLCAWSRGDQPQHFGDGTRLSIL.

The rearrangement uses TRBV14 and TRBJ2-7; the D gene is possibly TRBD1 (5 bases). Germline CDR1 SGHDN, CDR2 FVKESK. The V gene lost 4 bases and the J gene lost 3 bases, with 16 bases spanning the gap. This CDR3 comprises 15 residues. The CDR3 nucleotides are TGTGCCAGCAGCCCGAGGATGGACACTTTCTACGAGCAGTACTTC. It codes for CASSPRMDTFYEQYF.

The V and J genes are TRBV7-7 and TRBJ1-2; D unclear. Germline values: CDR1 SSHAT, CDR2 FNYEAQ (reference sequence). The CDR3 runs to 14 residues. V was pared by 1 base and J by 0 bases, with 6 bases between. In DNA form, the CDR3 reads TGTGCCAGCAGCTTAGATCGGGCTAACTATGGCTACACCTTC. This gives the protein CASSLDRANYGYTF. The variable domain in full, with the rest retrieved from reference TRBV7-7 and TRBJ1-2, is GAGVSQSPRYKVTKRGQDVTLRCDPISSHATLYWYQQALGQGPEFLTYFNYEAQPDKSGLPSDRFSAERPEGSISTLTIQRTEQRDSAMYRCASSLDRANYGYTFGSGTRLTVV.

The rearrangement links TRBV19 to TRBJ2-1; 13 positions agree with TRBD2. Per germline, CDR1 LNHDA and CDR2 SQIVND (reference sequence). The CDR3 totals 17 residues. After removal of 0 bases from V and 9 bases from J, the junction contained 8 bases not matched to a gene. CDR3 residues: CASSIDTGLAGAAEQFF. Here the CDR3 DNA reads TGTGCCAGTAGTATAGACACCGGACTAGCGGGGGCCGCTGAGCAGTTCTTC. Complete variable domain (other parts from reference TRBV19 and TRBJ2-1): DGGITQSPKYLFRKEGQNVTLSCEQNLNHDAMYWYRQDPGQGLRLIYYSQIVNDFQKGDIAEGYSVSREKKESFPLTVTSAQKNPTAFYLCASSIDTGLAGAAEQFFGPGTRLTVL.